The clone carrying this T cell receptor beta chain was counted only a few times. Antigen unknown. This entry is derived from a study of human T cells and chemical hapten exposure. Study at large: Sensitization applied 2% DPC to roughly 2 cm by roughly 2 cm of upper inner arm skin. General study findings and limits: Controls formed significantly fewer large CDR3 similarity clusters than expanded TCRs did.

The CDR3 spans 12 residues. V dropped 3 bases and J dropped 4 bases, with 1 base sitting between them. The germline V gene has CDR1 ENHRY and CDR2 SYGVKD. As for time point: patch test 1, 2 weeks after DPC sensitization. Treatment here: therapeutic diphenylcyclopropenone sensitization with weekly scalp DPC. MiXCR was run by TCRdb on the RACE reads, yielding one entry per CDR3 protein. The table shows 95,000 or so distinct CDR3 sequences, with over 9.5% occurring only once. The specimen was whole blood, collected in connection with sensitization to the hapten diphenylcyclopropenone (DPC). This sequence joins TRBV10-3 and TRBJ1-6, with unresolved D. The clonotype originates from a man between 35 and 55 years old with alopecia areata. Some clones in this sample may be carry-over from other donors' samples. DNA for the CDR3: TGTGCCATCAGTGATTATAATTCACCCCTCCACTTT. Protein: CAISDYNSPLHF.